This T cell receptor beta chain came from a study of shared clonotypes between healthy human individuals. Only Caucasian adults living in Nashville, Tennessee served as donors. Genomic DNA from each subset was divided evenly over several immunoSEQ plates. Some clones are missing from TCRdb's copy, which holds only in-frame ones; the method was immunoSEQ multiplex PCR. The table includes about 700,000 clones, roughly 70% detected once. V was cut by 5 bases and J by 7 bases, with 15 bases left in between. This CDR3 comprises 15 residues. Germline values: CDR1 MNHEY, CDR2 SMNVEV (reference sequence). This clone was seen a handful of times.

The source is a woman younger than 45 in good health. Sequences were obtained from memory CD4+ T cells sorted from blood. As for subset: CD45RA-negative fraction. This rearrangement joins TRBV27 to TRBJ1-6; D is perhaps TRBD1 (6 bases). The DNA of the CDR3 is TGTGCCAGCAGTCTGCGGACAGCCGCCAATTCACCCCTCCACTTT. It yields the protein CASSLRTAANSPLHF.